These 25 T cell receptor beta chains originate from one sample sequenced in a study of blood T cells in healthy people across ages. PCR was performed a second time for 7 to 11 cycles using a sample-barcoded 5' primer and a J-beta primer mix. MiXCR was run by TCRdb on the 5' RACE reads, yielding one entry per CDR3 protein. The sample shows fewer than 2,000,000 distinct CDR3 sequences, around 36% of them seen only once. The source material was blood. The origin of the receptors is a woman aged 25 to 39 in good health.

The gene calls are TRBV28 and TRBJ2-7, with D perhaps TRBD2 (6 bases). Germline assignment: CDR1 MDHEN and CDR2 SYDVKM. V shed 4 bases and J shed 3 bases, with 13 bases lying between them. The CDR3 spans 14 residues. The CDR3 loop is CASSYPGLSYEQYF. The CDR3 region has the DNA TGTGCCAGCAGTTATCCGGGACTTAGCTACGAGCAGTACTTC. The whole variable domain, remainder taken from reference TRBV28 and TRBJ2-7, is DVKVTQSSRYLVKRTGEKVFLECVQDMDHENMFWYRQDPGLGLRLIYFSYDVKMKEKGDIPEGYSVSREKKERFSLILESASTNQTSMYLCASSYPGLSYEQYFGPGTRLTVT.

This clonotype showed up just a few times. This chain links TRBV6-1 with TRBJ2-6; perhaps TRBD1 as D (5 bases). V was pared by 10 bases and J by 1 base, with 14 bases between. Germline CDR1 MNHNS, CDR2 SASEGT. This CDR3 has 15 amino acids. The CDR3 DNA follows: TGTGCCACTATTTTCCAGGGATCTGGGGCCAACGTCCTGACTTTC. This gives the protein CATIFQGSGANVLTF.

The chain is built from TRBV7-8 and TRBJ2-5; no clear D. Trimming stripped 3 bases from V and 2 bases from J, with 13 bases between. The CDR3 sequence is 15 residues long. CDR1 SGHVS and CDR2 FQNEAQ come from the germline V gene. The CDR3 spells CASSLRIGPQETQYF. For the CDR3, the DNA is TGTGCCAGCAGCTTGAGGATAGGGCCACAAGAGACCCAGTACTTC.

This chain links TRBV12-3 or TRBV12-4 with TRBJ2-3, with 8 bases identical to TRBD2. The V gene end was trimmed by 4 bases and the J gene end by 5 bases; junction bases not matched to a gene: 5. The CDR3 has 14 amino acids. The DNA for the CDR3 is TGTGCCAGCAGTTATAGCGGGAAAGAAGATACGCAGTATTTT. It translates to CASSYSGKEDTQYF.

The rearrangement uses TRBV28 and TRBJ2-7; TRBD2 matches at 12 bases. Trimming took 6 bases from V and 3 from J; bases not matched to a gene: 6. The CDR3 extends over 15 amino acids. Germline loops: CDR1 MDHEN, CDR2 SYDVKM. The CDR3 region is CASRELAGGIYEQYF. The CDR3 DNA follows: TGTGCCAGCAGAGAGCTAGCGGGAGGGATCTACGAGCAGTACTTC.

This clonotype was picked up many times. CDR3 protein: CASSQDLLDRAYEQYF. In nucleotides, the CDR3 is TGCGCCAGCAGCCAAGATTTGTTGGACAGGGCCTACGAGCAGTACTTC. The rearrangement uses TRBV4-1 and TRBJ2-7; 8 nucleotides line up with TRBD1. Trimming at V came to 0 bases and at J to 2 bases, leaving 6 bases not matched to a gene. Germline CDR1 MGHRA, CDR2 YSYEKL. There are 16 residues in the CDR3.

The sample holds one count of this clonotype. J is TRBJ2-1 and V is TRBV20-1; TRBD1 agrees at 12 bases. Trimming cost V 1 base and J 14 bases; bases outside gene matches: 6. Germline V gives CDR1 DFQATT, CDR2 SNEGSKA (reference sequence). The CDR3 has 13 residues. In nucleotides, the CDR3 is TGCAGTGCTAGAGGGGACAGGGGGCTCGGGGAGTTCTTC. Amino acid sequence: CSARGDRGLGEFF.

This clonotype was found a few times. CDR3 DNA: TGTGCCAGCAGTTACTCCGACCGTTTCAAATATAGCAATCAGCCCCAGCATTTT. It codes for CASSYSDRFKYSNQPQHF. The gene calls are TRBV6-5 and TRBJ1-5; no reliable D call. The CDR3 has 18 residues. V lost 0 bases, J lost 0 bases, and 15 bases lay in between. Germline CDR1 reads MNHEY; CDR2 reads SVGAGI.

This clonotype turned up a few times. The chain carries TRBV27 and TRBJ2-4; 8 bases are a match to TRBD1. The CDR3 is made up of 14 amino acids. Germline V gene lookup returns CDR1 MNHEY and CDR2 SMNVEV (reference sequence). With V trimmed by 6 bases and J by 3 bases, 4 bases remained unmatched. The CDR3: CASSPGGGKNIQYF. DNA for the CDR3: TGTGCCAGCAGCCCAGGGGGCGGCAAAAACATTCAGTACTTC.

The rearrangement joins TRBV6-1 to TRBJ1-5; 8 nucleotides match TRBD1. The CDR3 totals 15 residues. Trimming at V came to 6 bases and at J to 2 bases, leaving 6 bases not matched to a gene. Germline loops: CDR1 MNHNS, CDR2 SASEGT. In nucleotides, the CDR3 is TGTGCCAGCAGGGACAGGGATTTGGGCAATCAGCCCCAGCATTTT. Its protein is CASRDRDLGNQPQHF.

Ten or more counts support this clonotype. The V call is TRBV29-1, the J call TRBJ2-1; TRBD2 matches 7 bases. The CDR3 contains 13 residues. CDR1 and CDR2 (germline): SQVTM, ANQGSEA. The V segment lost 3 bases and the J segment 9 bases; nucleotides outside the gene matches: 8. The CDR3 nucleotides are TGCAGCGTTGAGAAGATGGGGGGGGGTGAGCAGTTCTTC. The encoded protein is CSVEKMGGGEQFF.

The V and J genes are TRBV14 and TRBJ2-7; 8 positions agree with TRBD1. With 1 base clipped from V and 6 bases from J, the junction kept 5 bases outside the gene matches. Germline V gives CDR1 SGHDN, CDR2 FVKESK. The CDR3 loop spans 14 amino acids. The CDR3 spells CASSQVPGGLEQYF. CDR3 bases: TGTGCCAGCAGCCAAGTTCCAGGGGGCCTCGAGCAGTACTTC.

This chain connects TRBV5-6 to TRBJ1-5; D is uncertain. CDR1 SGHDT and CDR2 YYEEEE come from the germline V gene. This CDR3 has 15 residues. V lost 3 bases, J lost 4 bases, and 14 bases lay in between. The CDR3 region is CASSSGGTGNQPQHF. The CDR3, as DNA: TGTGCCAGCAGCTCCGGAGGCACGGGGAATCAGCCCCAGCATTTT.

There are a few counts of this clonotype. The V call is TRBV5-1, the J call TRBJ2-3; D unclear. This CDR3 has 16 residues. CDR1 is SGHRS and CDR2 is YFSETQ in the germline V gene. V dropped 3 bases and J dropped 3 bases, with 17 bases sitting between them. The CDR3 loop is CASSSAPGQVTDTQYF. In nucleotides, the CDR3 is TGCGCCAGCAGCTCCGCACCTGGGCAGGTAACAGATACGCAGTATTTT.

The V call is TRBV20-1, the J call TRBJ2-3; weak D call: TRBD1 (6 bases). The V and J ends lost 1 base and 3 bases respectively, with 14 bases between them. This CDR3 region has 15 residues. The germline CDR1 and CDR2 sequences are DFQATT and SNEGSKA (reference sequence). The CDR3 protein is CSARGYRERTDTQYF. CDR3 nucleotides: TGCAGTGCTAGAGGGTACAGGGAGAGGACAGATACGCAGTATTTT.

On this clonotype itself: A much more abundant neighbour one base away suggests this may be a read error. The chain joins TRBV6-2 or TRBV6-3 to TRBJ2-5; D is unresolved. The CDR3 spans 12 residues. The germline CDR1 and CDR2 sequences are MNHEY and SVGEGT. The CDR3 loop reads CAGSAPVETQYF. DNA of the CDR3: TGTGCCGGCAGTGCCCCAGTCGAGACCCAGTACTTC.

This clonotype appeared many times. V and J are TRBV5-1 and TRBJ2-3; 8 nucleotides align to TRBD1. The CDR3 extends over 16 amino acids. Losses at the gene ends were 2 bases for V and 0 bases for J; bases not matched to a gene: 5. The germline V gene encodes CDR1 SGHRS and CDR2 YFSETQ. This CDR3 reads CASSFGQGTSTDTQYF. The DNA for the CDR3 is TGCGCCAGCAGCTTTGGACAGGGAACTAGCACAGATACGCAGTATTTT.

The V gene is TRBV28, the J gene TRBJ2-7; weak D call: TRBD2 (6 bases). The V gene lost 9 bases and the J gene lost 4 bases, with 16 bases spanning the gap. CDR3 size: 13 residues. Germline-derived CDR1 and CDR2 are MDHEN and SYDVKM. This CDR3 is CASLSGRRYEQYF. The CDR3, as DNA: TGTGCCAGTCTAAGTGGGAGGAGGTACGAGCAGTACTTC.

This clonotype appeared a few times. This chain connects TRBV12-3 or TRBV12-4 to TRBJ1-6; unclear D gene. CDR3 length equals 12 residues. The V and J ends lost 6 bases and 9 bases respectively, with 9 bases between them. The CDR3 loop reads CASSSQSSPLHF. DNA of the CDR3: TGTGCCAGCAGCTCCCAGAGTTCACCCCTCCACTTT.

In nucleotides, the CDR3 is TGTGCCAGCAGCCCGTCAGGACAGGCTTACTACGAGCAGTACTTC. This translates into CASSPSGQAYYEQYF. This chain connects TRBV7-8 to TRBJ2-7, with TRBD1 identical over 7 bases. After removal of 5 bases from V and 3 bases from J, the junction contained 10 bases not matched to a gene. Germline-derived CDR1 and CDR2 are SGHVS and FQNEAQ. The CDR3 sequence is 15 residues long.

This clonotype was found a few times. This chain's CDR3 is CASSLISTASSEKLFF. The CDR3 DNA is TGTGCCAGCAGCCTAATATCGACAGCCTCTAGTGAAAAACTGTTTTTT. The gene calls are TRBV7-9 and TRBJ1-4; the D gene is possibly TRBD1 (5 bases). V dropped 5 bases and J dropped 7 bases, with 20 bases sitting between them. This CDR3 has 16 amino acids. From germline, CDR1 is SEHNR and CDR2 FQNEAQ (reference sequence).

CDR3 in DNA: TGTGCCAGCAGTTACTTAGGACTAGCGGGCCACGAGCAGTACTTC. Its translation: CASSYLGLAGHEQYF. This rearrangement joins TRBV6-5 to TRBJ2-7; 11 positions match TRBD2. CDR1 and CDR2 from the germline V gene are MNHEY and SVGAGI. Germline trimming cut 1 base from V and 5 bases from J; bases unmatched to any gene: 4. The CDR3 has 15 amino acids.

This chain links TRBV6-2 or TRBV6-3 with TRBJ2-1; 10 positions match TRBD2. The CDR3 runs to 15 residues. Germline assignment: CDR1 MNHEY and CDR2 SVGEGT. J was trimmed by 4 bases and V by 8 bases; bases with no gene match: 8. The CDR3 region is CASGNSGGHYNEQFF. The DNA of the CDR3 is TGTGCCAGCGGGAATAGCGGGGGGCATTACAATGAGCAGTTCTTC.

CDR3 DNA sequence: TGTGCCAGCAGCTTGGAGGCAGCCGGACTGTATGAGCAGTACTTC. It translates to CASSLEAAGLYEQYF. V is TRBV5-5 and J is TRBJ2-5; D might be TRBD2 (5 bases). This CDR3 spans 15 amino acids. Trimming took off 0 bases at V and 11 bases at J, with 20 bases between the two ends. Germline values: CDR1 SGHKS, CDR2 YYEKEE (reference sequence).

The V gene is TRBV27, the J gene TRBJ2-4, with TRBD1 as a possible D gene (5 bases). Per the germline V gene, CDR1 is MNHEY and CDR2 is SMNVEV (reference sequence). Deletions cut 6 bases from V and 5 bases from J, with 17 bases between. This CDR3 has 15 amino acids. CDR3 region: CASRTTLVGENIQYF. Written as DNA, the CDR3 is TGTGCCAGCAGAACCACCTTAGTAGGGGAAAACATTCAGTACTTC.